This T cell receptor (beta chain) was documented in a study of OX40 agonist ivuxolimab in advanced cancers. On the study more broadly: The drug used for patients, ivuxolimab, was an agonistic anti-OX40 (CD134) antibody. Participants averaged approximately 61 years of age (range about 23 to 79) and were roughly 83% male. Under the entry rules, prior anti-PD-1, anti-PD-L1 or anti-CTLA-4 therapy was allowed, and more than 35% had some.

Assay: immunoSEQ multiplex PCR; the TCRdb copy retains only in-frame clones and omits some. The sample comprises tens of thousands of clones, around 90% of which are singletons, and approximately 15% rests with the top ten. The CDR3 has 14 amino acids. The V and J ends lost 6 bases and 5 bases respectively, with 14 bases between them. Per the germline V gene, CDR1 is SGHTA and CDR2 is FQGTGA. The chain employs TRBV7-3 and TRBJ2-1, with D perhaps matching TRBD1 or TRBD2 (5 bases each). The sample was CD4+ or CD8+ T cells sorted from blood, taken in a trial of the OX40 agonist ivuxolimab. This receptor was obtained from an adult with an advanced solid tumor such as melanoma, head and neck, liver or kidney cancer. DNA for the CDR3: TGTGCCAGCAGTTCCGGGACCGGTCACAATGAGCAGTTCTTC. Amino acids: CASSSGTGHNEQFF. Full variable domain (rest looked up from reference TRBV7-3 and TRBJ2-1): GAGVSQTPSNKVTEKGKYVELRCDPISGHTALYWYRQSLGQGPEFLIYFQGTGAADDSGLPNDRFFAVRPEGSVSTLKIQRTERGDSAVYLCASSSGTGHNEQFFGPGTRLTVL.